The source of this T cell receptor (beta chain) is a study of radiotherapy plus CTLA-4 blockade in lung cancer. At the level of the study: An objective response was seen in around 17% of patients, and disease control in 25% to 40%. Study observations and caveats: Radiotherapy with ipilimumab was followed by blood expansion of tumor-derived clones. With interferon-beta, early dynamics of blood T cell clones were reported to best predict response.

Data came from immunoSEQ multiplex PCR; TCRdb stores just in-frame clones and leaves some out. The data contain 95,000 to 150,000 clones, just under 90% of them singletons. In germline, CDR1 is LNHDA, CDR2 SQIVND (reference sequence). The CDR3 totals 13 residues. After removal of 6 bases from V and 5 bases from J, the junction contained 4 bases not matched to a gene. Turning to this clone: Its antigen remains unknown.

Material: peripheral blood, obtained from a patient treated with radiotherapy plus ipilimumab. This clonotype was obtained from a human donor with non-small cell lung cancer that progressed on radiotherapy plus ipilimumab. The chain recombines TRBV19 with TRBJ1-2; 9 bases are shared with TRBD1. CDR3 in amino acids: CASRDRGLYGYTF. CDR3 coding DNA: TGTGCCAGTAGGGACAGGGGTTTATATGGCTACACCTTC.